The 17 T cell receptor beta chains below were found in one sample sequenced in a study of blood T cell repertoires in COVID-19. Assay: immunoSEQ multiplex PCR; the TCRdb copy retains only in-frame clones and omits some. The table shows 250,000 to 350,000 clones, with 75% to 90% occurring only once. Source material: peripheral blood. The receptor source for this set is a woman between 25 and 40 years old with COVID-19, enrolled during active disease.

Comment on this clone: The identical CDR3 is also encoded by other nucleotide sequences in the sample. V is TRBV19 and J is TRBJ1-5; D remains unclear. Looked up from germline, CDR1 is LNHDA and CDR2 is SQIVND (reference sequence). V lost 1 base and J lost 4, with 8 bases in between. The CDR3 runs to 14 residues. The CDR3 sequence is CASSIGTGNQPQHF. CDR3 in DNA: TGTGCCAGTAGTATAGGGACGGGGAATCAGCCCCAGCATTTT.

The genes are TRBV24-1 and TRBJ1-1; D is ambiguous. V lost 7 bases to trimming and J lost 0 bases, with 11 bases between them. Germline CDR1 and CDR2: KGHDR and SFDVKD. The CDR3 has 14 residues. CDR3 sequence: CATSQDIMNTEAFF. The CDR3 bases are TGTGCCACCAGCCAGGATATCATGAACACTGAAGCTTTCTTT.

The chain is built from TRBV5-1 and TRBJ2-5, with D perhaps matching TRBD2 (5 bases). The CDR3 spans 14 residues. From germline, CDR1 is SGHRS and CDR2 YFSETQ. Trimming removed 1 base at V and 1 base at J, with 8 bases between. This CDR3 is CASSLQRSQETQYF. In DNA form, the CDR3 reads TGCGCCAGCAGCTTGCAGCGGAGCCAAGAGACCCAGTACTTC. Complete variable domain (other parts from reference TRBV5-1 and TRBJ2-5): KAGVTQTPRYLIKTRGQQVTLSCSPISGHRSVSWYQQTPGQGLQFLFEYFSETQRNKGNFPGRFSGRQFSNSRSEMNVSTLELGDSALYLCASSLQRSQETQYFGPGTRLLVL.

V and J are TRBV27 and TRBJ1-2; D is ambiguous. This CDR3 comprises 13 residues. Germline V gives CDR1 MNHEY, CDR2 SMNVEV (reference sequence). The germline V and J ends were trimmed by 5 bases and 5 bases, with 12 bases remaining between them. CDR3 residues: CASSPSGMYGYTF. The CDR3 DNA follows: TGTGCCAGCAGTCCCTCCGGGATGTATGGCTACACCTTC.

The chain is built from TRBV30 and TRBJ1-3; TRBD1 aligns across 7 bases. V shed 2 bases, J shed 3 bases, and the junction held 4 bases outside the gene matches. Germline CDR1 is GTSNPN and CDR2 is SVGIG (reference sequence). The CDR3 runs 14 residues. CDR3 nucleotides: TGTGCCTGGAGTAAAGGGGGCAATGGAAACACCATATATTTT. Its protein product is CAWSKGGNGNTIYF.

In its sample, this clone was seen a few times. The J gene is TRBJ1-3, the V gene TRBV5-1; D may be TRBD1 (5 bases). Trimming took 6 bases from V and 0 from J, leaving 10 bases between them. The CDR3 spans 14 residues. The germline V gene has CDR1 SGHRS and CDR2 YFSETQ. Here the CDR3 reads CASTQEDSGNTIYF. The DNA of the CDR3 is TGCGCCAGCACACAGGAAGACTCTGGAAACACCATATATTTT.

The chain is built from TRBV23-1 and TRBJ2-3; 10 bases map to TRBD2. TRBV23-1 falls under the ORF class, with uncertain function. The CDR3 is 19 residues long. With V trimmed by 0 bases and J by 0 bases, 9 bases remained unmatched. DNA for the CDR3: TGCGCCAGCAGTCAATCGTTAACTAGCGGGGATCCTAGCACAGATACGCAGTATTTT. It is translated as CASSQSLTSGDPSTDTQYF.

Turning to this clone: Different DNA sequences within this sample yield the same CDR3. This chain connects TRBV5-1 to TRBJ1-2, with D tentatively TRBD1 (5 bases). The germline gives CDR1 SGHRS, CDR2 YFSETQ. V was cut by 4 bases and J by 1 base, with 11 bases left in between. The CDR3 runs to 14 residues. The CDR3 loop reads CASSPGGLNYGYTF. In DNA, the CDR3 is TGCGCCAGCAGCCCGGGGGGACTTAACTATGGCTACACCTTC.

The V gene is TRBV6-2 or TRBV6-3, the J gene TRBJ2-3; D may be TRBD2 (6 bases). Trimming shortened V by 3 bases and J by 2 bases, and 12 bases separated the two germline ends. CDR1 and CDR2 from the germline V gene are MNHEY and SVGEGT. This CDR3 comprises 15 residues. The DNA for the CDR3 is TGTGCCAGCAGTTATTCGGGACTCTCCACAGATACGCAGTATTTT. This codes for CASSYSGLSTDTQYF.

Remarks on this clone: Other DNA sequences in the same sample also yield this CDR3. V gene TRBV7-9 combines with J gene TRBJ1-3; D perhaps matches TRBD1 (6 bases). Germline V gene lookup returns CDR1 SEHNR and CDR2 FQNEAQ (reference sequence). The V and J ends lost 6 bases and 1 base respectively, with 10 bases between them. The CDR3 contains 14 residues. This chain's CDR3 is CASSLQGSGNTIYF. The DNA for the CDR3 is TGTGCCAGCAGTCTTCAGGGGTCTGGAAACACCATATATTTT.

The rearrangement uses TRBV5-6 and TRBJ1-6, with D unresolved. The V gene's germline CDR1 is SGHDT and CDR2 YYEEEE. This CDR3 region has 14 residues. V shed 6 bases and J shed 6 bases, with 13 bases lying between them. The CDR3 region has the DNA TGTGCCAGCAACTATGCCCCCGGTAATTCACCCCTCCACTTT. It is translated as CASNYAPGNSPLHF. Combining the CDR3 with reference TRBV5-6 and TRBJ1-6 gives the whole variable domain DAGVTQSPTHLIKTRGQQVTLRCSPKSGHDTVSWYQQALGQGPQFIFQYYEEEERQRGNFPDRFSGHQFPNYSSELNVNALLLGDSALYLCASNYAPGNSPLHFGNGTRLTVT.

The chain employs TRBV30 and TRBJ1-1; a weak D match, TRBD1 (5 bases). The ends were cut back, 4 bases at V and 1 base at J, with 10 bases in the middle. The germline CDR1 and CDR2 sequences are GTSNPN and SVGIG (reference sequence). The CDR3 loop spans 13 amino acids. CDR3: CAWNPQGNTEAFF. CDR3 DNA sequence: TGTGCCTGGAATCCGCAGGGGAACACTGAAGCTTTCTTT.

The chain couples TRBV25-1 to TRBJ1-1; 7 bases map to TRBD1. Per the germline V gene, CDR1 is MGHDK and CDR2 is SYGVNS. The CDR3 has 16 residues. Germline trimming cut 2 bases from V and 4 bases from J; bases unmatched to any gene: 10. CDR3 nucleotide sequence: TGTGCCAGCAGTGAAGAGGGGGCTAGGGGAAGCACTGAAGCTTTCTTT. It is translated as CASSEEGARGSTEAFF. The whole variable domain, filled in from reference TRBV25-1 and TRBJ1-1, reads EADIYQTPRYLVIGTGKKITLECSQTMGHDKMYWYQQDPGMELHLIHYSYGVNSTEKGDLSSESTVSRIRTEHFPLTLESARPSHTSQYLCASSEEGARGSTEAFFGQGTRLTVV.

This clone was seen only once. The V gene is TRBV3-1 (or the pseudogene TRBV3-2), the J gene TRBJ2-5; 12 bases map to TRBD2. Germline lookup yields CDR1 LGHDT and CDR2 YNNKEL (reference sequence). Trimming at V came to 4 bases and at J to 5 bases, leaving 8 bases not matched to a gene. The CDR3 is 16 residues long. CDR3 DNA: TGTGCCAGCAGCCTCCAGACTAGCGGGAGTTTGGAGACCCAGTACTTC. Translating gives CASSLQTSGSLETQYF.

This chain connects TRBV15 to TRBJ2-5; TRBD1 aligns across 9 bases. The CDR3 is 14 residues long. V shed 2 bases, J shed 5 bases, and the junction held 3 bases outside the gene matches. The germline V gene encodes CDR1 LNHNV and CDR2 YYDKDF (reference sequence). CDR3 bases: TGTGCCACCAGCAGACCCGGACAGGGGGAGACCCAGTACTTC. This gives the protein CATSRPGQGETQYF.

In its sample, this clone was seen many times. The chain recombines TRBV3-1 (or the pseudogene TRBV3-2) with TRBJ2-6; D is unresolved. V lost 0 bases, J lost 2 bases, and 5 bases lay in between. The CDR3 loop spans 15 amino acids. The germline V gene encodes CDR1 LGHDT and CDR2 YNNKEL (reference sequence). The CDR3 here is CASSQDIAGANVLTF. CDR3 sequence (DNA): TGTGCCAGCAGCCAAGATATCGCTGGGGCCAACGTCCTGACTTTC.

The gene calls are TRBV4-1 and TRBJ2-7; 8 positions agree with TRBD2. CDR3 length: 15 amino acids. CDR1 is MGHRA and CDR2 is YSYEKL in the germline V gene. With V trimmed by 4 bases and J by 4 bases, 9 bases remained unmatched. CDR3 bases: TGCGCCAGCAGCCCGGATAGCGGGAACAATTACGAGCAGTACTTC. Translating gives CASSPDSGNNYEQYF.